The sequence of this T cell receptor beta chain was determined in a study of T cells in Graves' hyperthyroidism and ophthalmopathy. The study, taken as a whole, reports: Within blood appeared most thyroid clonotypes that had expanded above 0.001.

Comments on this clonotype: As yet, its antigen is unknown.

Exclusion criteria comprised uncontrolled infection, other autoimmune disease, pregnancy or lactation. Diagnoses were established using clinical symptoms, serum thyroxine and TRAb, thyroid ultrasound and orbital computed tomography. This CDR3 comprises 15 residues. Germline V CDR1 and CDR2: LNHDA, SQIVND (reference sequence). Deletions cut 5 bases from V and 4 bases from J, with 14 bases between. What was amplified from RNA transcripts were TCR beta CDR3 regions. Initially, a first-round RT-PCR of the TCR CDR3 employed the HTBI primer set. TCRdb re-analysed the multiplex PCR reads in MiXCR, keeping a single row per CDR3 protein. The data hold some 510,000 distinct CDR3 sequences, with approximately 44% observed a single time.

What was sequenced was peripheral blood or thyroid tissue (not recorded which). This clonotype was obtained from a woman younger than 30 with Graves' hyperthyroidism. The chain carries TRBV19 and TRBJ2-2; D is perhaps TRBD2 (6 bases). In DNA form, the CDR3 reads TGTGCCAGTAGTGGCCTCGAGACTAGCACCGGGGAGCTGTTTTTT. Translated: CASSGLETSTGELFF.